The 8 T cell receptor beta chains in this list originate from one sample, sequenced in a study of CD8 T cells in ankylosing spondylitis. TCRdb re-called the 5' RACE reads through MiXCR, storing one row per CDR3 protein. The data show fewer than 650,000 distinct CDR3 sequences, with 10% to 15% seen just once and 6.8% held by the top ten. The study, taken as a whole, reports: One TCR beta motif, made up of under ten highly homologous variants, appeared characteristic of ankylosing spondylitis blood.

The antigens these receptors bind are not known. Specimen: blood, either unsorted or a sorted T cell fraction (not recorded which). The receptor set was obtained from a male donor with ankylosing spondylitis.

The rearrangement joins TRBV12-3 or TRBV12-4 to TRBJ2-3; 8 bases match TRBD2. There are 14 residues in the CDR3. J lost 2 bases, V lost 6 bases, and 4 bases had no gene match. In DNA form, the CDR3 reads TGTGCCAGCAGGAAAGCGGGGGACACAGATACGCAGTATTTT. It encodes CASRKAGDTDTQYF.

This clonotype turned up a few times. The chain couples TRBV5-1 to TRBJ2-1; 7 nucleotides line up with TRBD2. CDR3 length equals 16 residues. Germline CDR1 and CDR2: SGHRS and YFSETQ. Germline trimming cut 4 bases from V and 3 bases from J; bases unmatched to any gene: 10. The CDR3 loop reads CASSPSLATLYNEQFF. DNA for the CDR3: TGCGCCAGCAGCCCTTCACTAGCGACTCTCTACAATGAGCAGTTCTTC. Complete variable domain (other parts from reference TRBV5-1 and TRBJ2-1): KAGVTQTPRYLIKTRGQQVTLSCSPISGHRSVSWYQQTPGQGLQFLFEYFSETQRNKGNFPGRFSGRQFSNSRSEMNVSTLELGDSALYLCASSPSLATLYNEQFFGPGTRLTVL.

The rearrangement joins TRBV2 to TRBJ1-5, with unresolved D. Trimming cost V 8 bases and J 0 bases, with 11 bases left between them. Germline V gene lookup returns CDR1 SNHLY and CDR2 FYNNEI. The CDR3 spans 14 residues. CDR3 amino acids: CASSRSYSNQPQHF. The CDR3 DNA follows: TGTGCCAGCTCCAGGTCCTATAGCAATCAGCCCCAGCATTTT.

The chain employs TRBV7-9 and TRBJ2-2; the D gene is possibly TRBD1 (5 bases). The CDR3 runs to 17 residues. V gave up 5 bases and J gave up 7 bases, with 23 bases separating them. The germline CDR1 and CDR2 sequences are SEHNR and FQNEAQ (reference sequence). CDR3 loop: CASSIPLDRPKGGELFF. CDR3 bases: TGTGCCAGCAGCATCCCCCTCGACAGACCCAAGGGCGGGGAGCTGTTTTTT.

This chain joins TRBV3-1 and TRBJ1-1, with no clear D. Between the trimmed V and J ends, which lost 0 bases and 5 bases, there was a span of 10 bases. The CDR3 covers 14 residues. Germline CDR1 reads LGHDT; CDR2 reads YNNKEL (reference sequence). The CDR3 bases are TGTGCCAGCAGCCAAGAACGACGAGGGACTGAAGCTTTCTTT. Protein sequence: CASSQERRGTEAFF.

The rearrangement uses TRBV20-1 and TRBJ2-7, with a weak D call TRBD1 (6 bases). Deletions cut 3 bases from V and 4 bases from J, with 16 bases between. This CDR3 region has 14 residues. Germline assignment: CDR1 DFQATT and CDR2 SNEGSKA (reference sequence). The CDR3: CSASVGGASYEQYF. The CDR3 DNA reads TGCAGTGCTAGCGTAGGGGGAGCTTCTTACGAGCAGTACTTC.

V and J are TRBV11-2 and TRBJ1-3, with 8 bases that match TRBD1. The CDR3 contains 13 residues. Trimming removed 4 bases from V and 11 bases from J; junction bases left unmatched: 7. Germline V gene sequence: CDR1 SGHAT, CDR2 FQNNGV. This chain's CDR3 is CASSYDRGTAIYF. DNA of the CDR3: TGTGCCAGCAGCTACGACAGGGGAACCGCCATATATTTT.

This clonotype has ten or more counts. The CDR3 DNA follows: TGCGCCAGCAGCTTGGCTAGCTCCGTTGAGCAGTTCTTC. This translates into CASSLASSVEQFF. The chain recombines TRBV5-1 with TRBJ2-1; perhaps TRBD2 as D (5 bases). Trimming left V 0 bases short and J 9 bases short, with 10 bases between. The CDR3 is 13 amino acids. Germline V gene sequence: CDR1 SGHRS, CDR2 YFSETQ.